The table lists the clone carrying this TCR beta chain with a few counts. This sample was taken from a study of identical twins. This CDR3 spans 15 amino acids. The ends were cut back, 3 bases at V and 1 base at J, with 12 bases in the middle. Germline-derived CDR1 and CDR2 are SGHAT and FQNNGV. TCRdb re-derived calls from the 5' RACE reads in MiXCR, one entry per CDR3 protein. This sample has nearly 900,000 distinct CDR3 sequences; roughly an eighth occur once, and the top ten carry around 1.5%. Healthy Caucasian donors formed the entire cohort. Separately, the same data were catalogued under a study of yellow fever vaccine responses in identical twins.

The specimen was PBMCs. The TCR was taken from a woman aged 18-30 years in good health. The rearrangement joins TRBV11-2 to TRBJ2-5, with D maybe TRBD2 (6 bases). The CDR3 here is CASSLSPGLQETQYF. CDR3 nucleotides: TGTGCCAGCAGCTTGTCGCCGGGACTCCAAGAGACCCAGTACTTC.